This record looks at one T cell receptor beta chain sequence and its context. Trimming took 7 bases from V and 4 from J, leaving 7 bases between them. The CDR3 covers 11 residues. Germline V gene sequence: CDR1 LNHDA, CDR2 SQIVND (reference sequence). Sequenced by immunoSEQ multiplex PCR; TCRdb stores in-frame clones only, minus some. In the table there are approximately 160,000 clones, 93% of which are singletons. The data were obtained in a study of blood T cell repertoires in COVID-19. The sample consisted of peripheral blood. This clonotype was obtained from a woman aged 60-75 years with COVID-19, enrolled during active disease. V usage is TRBV19 and J usage is TRBJ1-2; D ambiguous. This chain's CDR3 is CASNFRYGYTF. CDR3 DNA sequence: TGTGCCAGTAATTTCCGCTATGGCTACACCTTC.